This is a list of T cell receptor beta chains from one sample in a study of shared clonotypes between healthy human individuals. The data were produced by immunoSEQ multiplex PCR, yet TCRdb's version contains in-frame clones alone and is incomplete. The repertoire holds some 2,000,000 clones, 95% seen once, with roughly 0.13% in the top ten. Sequenced input: naive CD4+ T cells sorted from blood. The source of these receptors is a man aged 18 to 29 in good health. CDR3s include the opening cysteine and the closing phenylalanine or tryptophan. A D gene is named only where the DNA matches it firmly. Expanded clones get a size class; other rows say once, few or many, or leave the size out.

>TRBV5-8|-|TRBJ1-5|-
TGTGCCAGCAGCCCCGTTGATAGCAATCAGCCCCAGCATTTT
CASSPVDSNQPQHF
>TRBV19|-|TRBJ2-7|TRBD1
TGTGCCAGTAGTTGGGGACAGGGGGCTGGTGAGCAGTACTTC
CASSWGQGAGEQYF
>TRBV28|-|TRBJ1-4|-
TGTGCCAGCAGGGCCGCTAATGAAAAACTGTTTTTT
CASRAANEKLFF
>TRBV18|-|TRBJ1-5|-
TGTGCCAGCTCACCACGGGGCGCAGGGGACGTGAACAATCAGCCCCAGCATTTT
CASSPRGAGDVNNQPQHF
>TRBV6-5|-|TRBJ1-3|-
TGTGCCAGCAGTTACGAGGGTCCTGGAAACACCATATATTTT
CASSYEGPGNTIYF
>TRBV5-4|-|TRBJ1-4|-
TGTGCCAGCAGCGATACAGGACTCGCGAGGGATGAAAAACTGTTTTTT
CASSDTGLARDEKLFF
>TRBV28|-|TRBJ1-1|-
TGTGCCACTGGGGCCGGCTACGCGGCTGAAGCTTTCTTT
CATGAGYAAEAFF
>TRBV5-4|-|TRBJ1-6|TRBD1
TGTGCCAGCAGCTTTTTGCATTCCGGAACAGGGGTGTCACCCCTCCACTTT
CASSFLHSGTGVSPLHF
>TRBV6-1|once|TRBJ1-2|TRBD1
TGTGCCAGCAGTCCTTCAGGGGGAACCTATGGCTACACCTTC
CASSPSGGTYGYTF
>TRBV12-5|-|TRBJ1-1|-
TGTGCTAGTGGGCGGGGGCAGGGCATGAACACTGAAGCTTTCTTT
CASGRGQGMNTEAFF
>TRBV9|-|TRBJ2-3|TRBD2
TGTGCCAGCAGCGCTCGGACTAGCGGGGGGGCCGGCACAGATACGCAGTATTTT
CASSARTSGGAGTDTQYF
>TRBV6-6|-|TRBJ2-1|-
TGTGCCAGCAGTTACGGAAACATAAATTACAATGAGCAGTTCTTC
CASSYGNINYNEQFF
>TRBV4-1|-|TRBJ2-1|TRBD1
TGCGCCAGCAGGAGGGGGACAGGGGTGTACAATGAGCAGTTCTTC
CASRRGTGVYNEQFF
>TRBV10-3|-|TRBJ2-5|-
TGTGCCGCAGCAAGGGAGGAGACCCAGTACTTC
CAAAREETQYF
>TRBV5-4|-|TRBJ1-6|TRBD1
TGTGCCAGCAGGTGGGGACAGGGGGATAATTCACCCCTCCACTTT
CASRWGQGDNSPLHF
>TRBV15|once|TRBJ2-7|-
TGTGCCACCAGCAGCCGACTCAAAATCGCCTACGAGCAGTACTTC
CATSSRLKIAYEQYF
>TRBV18|-|TRBJ2-7|-
TGTGCCAGCTCACCCGGACGGAGGGCCTACGAGCAGTACTTC
CASSPGRRAYEQYF
>TRBV7-9|-|TRBJ1-1|-
TGTGCCAGCTCACCGGGGACTGAAGCTTTCTTT
CASSPGTEAFF
>TRBV7-2|-|TRBJ2-1|-
TGTGCCAGCAGCTCGAGACCGGGACAAGGCGCGAATGAGCAGTTCTTC
CASSSRPGQGANEQFF
>TRBV7-9|-|TRBJ2-6|-
TGTGCCAGCAGCCCCGCGTCCGGGGCCAACGTCCTGACTTTC
CASSPASGANVLTF
>TRBV5-1|-|TRBJ2-5|-
TGCGCCAGCAGCCCTCGAGCTCTGGAGACCCAGTACTTC
CASSPRALETQYF
>TRBV6-5|-|TRBJ1-6|TRBD1
TGTGCCAGATGGCCGGGACAGCTTTCTCTCTCACCCCTCCACTTT
CARWPGQLSLSPLHF
>TRBV28|-|TRBJ1-2|-
TGTGCCAGCAGCATCCCTCGGGGACCTAACTATGGCTACACCTTC
CASSIPRGPNYGYTF
>TRBV7-8|-|TRBJ1-2|TRBD1
TGTGCCAGCAGCTTCACAGGGGGCGACTATGGCTACACCTTC
CASSFTGGDYGYTF
>TRBV18|-|TRBJ1-1|TRBD1
TGTGCCAGCTCACAAGAACAGGGGGCGACCACTGAAGCTTTCTTT
CASSQEQGATTEAFF
>TRBV7-9|-|TRBJ1-5|TRBD1
TGTGCCAGCAGCTTAGCCGGGACAGGAAATCAGCCCCAGCATTTT
CASSLAGTGNQPQHF
>TRBV10-1|-|TRBJ1-2|TRBD1
TGCGCCAGCACTCCCCTGGGGGACAGGGAAGATTATGGCTACACCTTC
CASTPLGDREDYGYTF
>TRBV30|-|TRBJ2-7|-
TGTGCCTGGAGTCGCCCCCGGATGGGCGCCTACGAGCAGTACTTC
CAWSRPRMGAYEQYF
>TRBV7-8|-|TRBJ2-7|TRBD1
TGTGCCAGCAGCTTAGGCAGAACCGGGACAGGGGACGAGCAGTACTTC
CASSLGRTGTGDEQYF
>TRBV2|once|TRBJ2-2|TRBD1
TGTGCCAGCAGCGAGACAGGGCTTAACACCGGGGAGCTGTTTTTT
CASSETGLNTGELFF
>TRBV2|-|TRBJ1-6|TRBD1
TGTGCCAGCAGCGCGGACAGGGGAATACGGAATTCACCCCTCCACTTT
CASSADRGIRNSPLHF
>TRBV6-5|-|TRBJ2-7|-
TGTGCCAGCAGCCGCCCCTACGAGCAGTACTTC
CASSRPYEQYF
>TRBV7-9|-|TRBJ2-7|TRBD1
TGTGCCAGCAGCCCCAGGGGGATCTCCTACGAGCAGTACTTC
CASSPRGISYEQYF
>TRBV30|-|TRBJ1-2|TRBD1
TGTGCCTGGAGTTCAGACAGGGTCTATGGCTACACCTTC
CAWSSDRVYGYTF
>TRBV6-6|-|TRBJ2-7|-
TGTGCCAGCAGTCCAGATGGGGTTGCGCGCTACGAGCAGTACTTC
CASSPDGVARYEQYF
>TRBV30|-|TRBJ1-3|-
TGTGCCTGGAGTGTACGGGTCAGCTCTGGAAACACCATATATTTT
CAWSVRVSSGNTIYF
>TRBV10-3|-|TRBJ1-2|-
TGTGCCATCAGTATAGACAGGTCCTATGGCTACACCTTC
CAISIDRSYGYTF
>TRBV7-9|once|TRBJ2-7|TRBD2
TGTGCCAGCAGCTTAGGTGGTAGCGGGAGCCTTTCCTCCTACGAGCAGTACTTC
CASSLGGSGSLSSYEQYF
>TRBV6-1|-|TRBJ2-7|TRBD1
TGTGCCAGCAGACTAGGACAGGGGGCTCACGAGCAGTACTTC
CASRLGQGAHEQYF
>TRBV6-5|-|TRBJ2-7|TRBD1
TGTGCCAGCAGTTCCTATCGGGGACAGGGGTCCGAGCAGTACTTC
CASSSYRGQGSEQYF
>TRBV14|-|TRBJ1-6|-
TGTGCCAGCAGCCCCCTACTACAGAATTCACCCCTCCACTTT
CASSPLLQNSPLHF